This TCR beta chain is from a study of T cells in Graves' hyperthyroidism and ophthalmopathy. There were TCR beta CDR3 regions amplified from RNA transcripts. TCR CDR3 regions were first amplified by RT-PCR with HTBI primers. Each CDR3 protein gets one entry after TCRdb re-called the multiplex PCR reads with MiXCR. Of 550,000 to 600,000 distinct CDR3 sequences in the sample, 12% to 15% were seen once. A few counts support this clonotype. Its antigen is unknown. Patients affected by ophthalmopathy presented a Clinical Activity Score of at least 3, a NOSPECS grade of at least 4, and disease duration below 3 months. Trimming stripped 0 bases from V and 1 base from J, with 22 bases between. CDR3 length equals 20 residues. Germline V gene sequence: CDR1 LGHNA, CDR2 YNFKEQ. Findings and limits, study-wide: Most clonotypes that expanded in the thyroid above 0.001 also showed up in blood.

The source of this sequence is a woman in her late teens or twenties with Graves' ophthalmopathy. Specimen: blood. The V and J genes are TRBV4-2 and TRBJ1-5; possible D gene TRBD1, 5 bases. The CDR3 nucleotides read TGTGCCAGCAGCCAAGATCCTAGACATGTGGGGGAAAGGAGCAATCAGCCCCAGCATTTT. It yields the protein CASSQDPRHVGERSNQPQHF.